What follows is one TCR beta chain and its context. Sequencing used immunoSEQ multiplex PCR; TCRdb keeps in-frame clones, though not all of them. The sample yields roughly 92,000 clones, more than 65% seen once. V was clipped by 4 bases and J by 2 bases, with 14 bases between them. The CDR3 runs to 15 residues. Germline V gene lookup returns CDR1 SNHLY and CDR2 FYNNEI. The data are from a study of radiation and T cells in renal cell carcinoma. Time point in this sample: blood 4 weeks post-SBRT, at nephrectomy. The treatment is: 15 Gy SBRT to primary tumor, nephrectomy 4 weeks later. Sample: blood, taken from a patient whose treatment included radiotherapy and nephrectomy. The clonotype comes from a man in his sixties with renal cell carcinoma. The rearrangement uses TRBV2 and TRBJ1-1; D is uncertain. DNA of the CDR3: TGTGCCAGCAGTGCTGGACCTGGATTCAACACTGAAGCTTTCTTT. Residues: CASSAGPGFNTEAFF.